This passage covers 32 T cell receptor beta chains from one sample sequenced in a study of radiation and T cells in renal cell carcinoma. Libraries were prepared by immunoSEQ multiplex PCR; TCRdb keeps only in-frame clonotypes and omits some of them. Of approximately 110,000 clones listed, roughly four fifths are singletons. Time point noted: baseline pretreatment blood. Noted treatment: 15 Gy SBRT to primary tumor, nephrectomy 4 weeks later. Sequenced here: blood, sampled from a patient whose treatment included radiotherapy and nephrectomy. These receptors came from a woman aged 60-75 years with renal cell carcinoma.

The chain links TRBV4-1 to TRBJ2-3, with 8 bases fitting TRBD1. Germline V gene lookup returns CDR1 MGHRA and CDR2 YSYEKL. Losses at the gene ends were 6 bases for V and 2 bases for J; bases not matched to a gene: 7. The CDR3 is made up of 15 amino acids. CDR3 DNA: TGCGCCAGCAGACCGGGACAGGCCAACACAGATACGCAGTATTTT. Protein: CASRPGQANTDTQYF.

This chain joins TRBV4-3 and TRBJ1-1; D gene ambiguous. This CDR3 is 14 amino acids long. Germline loops: CDR1 LGHNA, CDR2 YSLEER. V lost 4 bases and J 11 bases, leaving 20 bases between the germline ends. The CDR3 loop is CASSPVKAGEIAFF. For the CDR3, the DNA is TGCGCCAGCAGCCCCGTGAAAGCGGGCGAGATTGCTTTCTTT.

This clone has only a few counts. The chain has TRBV6-5 and TRBJ1-1; no definite D call. CDR3 length: 13 residues. CDR1 and CDR2 (germline): MNHEY, SVGAGI. V lost 0 bases, J lost 5 bases, and 7 bases lay in between. In nucleotides, the CDR3 is TGTGCCAGCAGTTACTCCTATTCAACTGAAGCTTTCTTT. Translating it yields CASSYSYSTEAFF.

The rearrangement uses TRBV16 and TRBJ1-2, with D hard to call. V was shortened by 0 bases and J by 3 bases, with 5 bases between the two germline ends. The germline CDR1 and CDR2 sequences are KGHSY and FQNENV. The CDR3 is 13 amino acids. CDR3 in DNA: TGTGCCAGCAGCCAATCGCCAGACTATGGCTACACCTTC. Its translation: CASSQSPDYGYTF.

CDR3 sequence (DNA): TGTGCCAGCAGCCAAAGGGGACTGATATTCAATCAGCCCCAGCATTTT. Protein sequence: CASSQRGLIFNQPQHF. This chain joins TRBV27 and TRBJ1-5, with D perhaps TRBD1 (5 bases). The germline V and J ends were trimmed by 6 bases and 3 bases, with 18 bases remaining between them. In germline, CDR1 is MNHEY, CDR2 SMNVEV (reference sequence). The CDR3 is made up of 16 amino acids.

V usage is TRBV9 and J usage is TRBJ1-3, with D possibly TRBD1 on 5 matching bases. Looked up from germline, CDR1 is SGDLS and CDR2 is YYNGEE. Trimming shortened V by 3 bases and J by 1 base, and 35 bases separated the two germline ends. The CDR3 consists of 23 residues. CDR3 amino acids: CASSELPSFPVGVMSVSGNTIYF. The CDR3 DNA reads TGTGCCAGCAGCGAATTGCCCTCCTTCCCAGTAGGGGTAATGTCGGTTTCTGGAAACACCATATATTTT.

The genes are TRBV5-1 and TRBJ2-2, with 9 bases that match TRBD2. The trim removed 5 bases at V and 5 bases at J, leaving 7 bases unmatched. CDR3 length: 15 amino acids. Germline V CDR1 and CDR2: SGHRS, YFSETQ. The CDR3 is CASSLGLAQTGELFF. CDR3 nucleotides: TGCGCCAGCAGTTTAGGACTAGCGCAGACCGGGGAGCTGTTTTTT.

The rearrangement links TRBV6-6 to TRBJ1-1; 8 bases fit TRBD1. J lost 7 bases, V lost 6 bases, and 10 bases had no gene match. Germline-derived CDR1 and CDR2 are MNHNY and SVGAGI (reference sequence). The CDR3 has 14 residues. CDR3 in amino acids: CASSIRRDRHEAFF. CDR3 coding DNA: TGTGCCAGCAGCATTAGGCGGGACAGGCATGAAGCTTTCTTT.

The gene calls are TRBV27 and TRBJ1-6; the match to TRBD1 covers 11 bases. Germline CDR1 MNHEY, CDR2 SMNVEV (reference sequence). The CDR3 extends over 15 amino acids. Germline trimming cut 5 bases from V and 8 bases from J; bases unmatched to any gene: 5. CDR3 nucleotides: TGTGCCAGCAGTCCGGACAGGGGGCCTTATTCACCCCTCCACTTT. This translates into CASSPDRGPYSPLHF.

The V and J genes are TRBV11-3 and TRBJ2-1; 9 positions match TRBD2. The CDR3 covers 16 residues. V lost 3 bases, J lost 8 bases, and 11 bases stayed unmatched. CDR1 is SGHNT and CDR2 is YENEEA in the germline V gene. The CDR3 reads CASSFGGRGGIYEQFF. The CDR3 DNA sequence: TGTGCCAGCAGCTTCGGCGGGCGGGGGGGCATTTATGAGCAGTTCTTC.

The V call is TRBV7-6, the J call TRBJ2-2; perhaps TRBD2 as D (5 bases). The CDR3 totals 16 residues. Deletions cut 1 base from V and 7 bases from J, with 16 bases between. Germline V gives CDR1 SGHVS, CDR2 FNYEAQ. This CDR3 is CASSLVFEGRGGELFF. In DNA, the CDR3 is TGTGCCAGCAGCTTAGTTTTTGAGGGCCGCGGCGGGGAGCTGTTTTTT.

This clone was seen a few times. The chain carries TRBV27 and TRBJ1-2; possibly TRBD1 for D (5 bases). The germline V and J ends were trimmed by 0 bases and 6 bases, with 14 bases remaining between them. Germline loops: CDR1 MNHEY, CDR2 SMNVEV (reference sequence). The CDR3 is made up of 15 amino acids. CDR3 bases: TGTGCCAGCAGTTTATCTTCTTCGGCGGGGCATGGCTACACCTTC. Encoded protein: CASSLSSSAGHGYTF.

The chain is built from TRBV9 and TRBJ2-7; D is ambiguous. Per germline, CDR1 SGDLS and CDR2 YYNGEE. The length of the CDR3 is 14 residues. Trimming pared 3 bases from V and 6 bases from J, leaving 16 bases between. CDR3 sequence: CASSARVSKGEQYF. The CDR3 DNA is TGTGCCAGCAGCGCCCGGGTCTCAAAGGGCGAGCAGTACTTC.

The rearrangement uses TRBV28 and TRBJ2-7; 11 bases are shared with TRBD1. From germline, CDR1 is MDHEN and CDR2 SYDVKM. J gave up 0 bases and V 6 bases, and 4 bases lay outside the gene matches. CDR3 size: 15 residues. Written as DNA, the CDR3 is TGTGCCAGCAGCACAGGGACAGGGGGCTCCTACGAGCAGTACTTC. It specifies CASSTGTGGSYEQYF.

The V call is TRBV9, the J call TRBJ1-2; 7 nucleotides line up with TRBD1. CDR3 length: 13 amino acids. V lost 3 bases, J lost 3 bases, and 2 bases stayed unmatched. The V gene's germline CDR1 is SGDLS and CDR2 YYNGEE. CDR3 nucleotides: TGTGCCAGCAGCGGGGACAGAGACTATGGCTACACCTTC. Protein sequence: CASSGDRDYGYTF.

This rearrangement joins TRBV9 to TRBJ2-7; D possibly matches TRBD1 or TRBD2 (5 bases each). Looked up from germline, CDR1 is SGDLS and CDR2 is YYNGEE. V lost 0 bases, J lost 4 bases, and 20 bases lay in between. The CDR3 runs to 17 residues. The CDR3 loop reads CASSVGRGFGTPYEQYF. DNA of the CDR3: TGTGCCAGCAGCGTAGGAAGAGGGTTTGGGACCCCTTACGAGCAGTACTTC.

The rearrangement uses TRBV7-9 and TRBJ1-2; D is perhaps TRBD1 (6 bases). The CDR3 extends over 15 amino acids. V gave up 1 base and J gave up 8 bases, with 17 bases separating them. In germline, CDR1 is SEHNR, CDR2 FQNEAQ (reference sequence). The CDR3 spells CASSLEGVDSGGYTF. The CDR3 DNA follows: TGTGCCAGCAGCTTAGAGGGGGTCGATTCGGGAGGCTACACCTTC.

V usage is TRBV6-4 and J usage is TRBJ1-2; D may be TRBD1 (6 bases). Germline loops: CDR1 MRHNA, CDR2 SNTAGT. V was shortened by 3 bases and J by 6 bases, with 14 bases between the two germline ends. The length of the CDR3 is 14 residues. This chain's CDR3 is CASSERGARDGYTF. In DNA, the CDR3 is TGTGCCAGCAGTGAGCGGGGGGCGAGGGATGGCTACACCTTC.

This chain joins TRBV9 and TRBJ2-4; 10 nucleotides line up with TRBD1. After removal of 2 bases from V and 6 bases from J, the junction contained 2 bases not matched to a gene. Germline V gene sequence: CDR1 SGDLS, CDR2 YYNGEE. The CDR3 is made up of 14 amino acids. The CDR3 DNA reads as TGTGCCAGCAGCGTTGGACAGGGGGGAAACATTCAGTACTTC. It translates to CASSVGQGGNIQYF.

The genes are TRBV5-6 and TRBJ2-3, with TRBD1 matching over 9 bases. The CDR3 loop spans 15 amino acids. Germline values: CDR1 SGHDT, CDR2 YYEEEE. With 0 bases clipped from V and 3 bases from J, the junction kept 2 bases outside the gene matches. CDR3 sequence reads: CASSLAGTGTDTQYF. The CDR3 coding sequence is TGTGCCAGCAGCTTGGCCGGGACAGGGACAGATACGCAGTATTTT.

The chain carries TRBV4-2 and TRBJ2-7; 7 bases line up with TRBD2. The germline V gene encodes CDR1 LGHNA and CDR2 YNFKEQ. Losses at the gene ends were 1 base for V and 4 bases for J; bases not matched to a gene: 4. CDR3 length: 14 amino acids. In DNA form, the CDR3 reads TGTGCCAGCAGCCAAGGGGATAGCGGGTACGAGCAGTACTTC. This codes for CASSQGDSGYEQYF.

CDR3 amino acids: CASSPDRGHQPQHF. The CDR3, as DNA: TGTGCCAGCAGTCCCGACAGGGGGCATCAGCCCCAGCATTTT. The rearrangement links TRBV28 to TRBJ1-5, with 10 bases matching TRBD1. Germline CDR1 reads MDHEN; CDR2 reads SYDVKM. Losses at the gene ends were 5 bases for V and 5 bases for J; bases not matched to a gene: 3. The CDR3 covers 14 residues.

The rearrangement links TRBV9 to TRBJ1-3; 7 bases are a match to TRBD1. The germline gives CDR1 SGDLS, CDR2 YYNGEE. This CDR3 spans 14 amino acids. Germline trimming cut 6 bases from V and 3 bases from J; bases unmatched to any gene: 6. The CDR3 sequence is CASTRGDSGNTIYF. The CDR3 coding sequence is TGTGCCAGCACCAGGGGGGACAGTGGAAACACCATATATTTT.

This chain connects TRBV14 to TRBJ2-2; D is ambiguous. With 2 bases removed from V and 4 bases from J, the gap between germline ends came to 5 bases. Germline V CDR1 and CDR2: SGHDN, FVKESK. The CDR3 is 13 residues long. CDR3 DNA sequence: TGTGCCAGCAGCCAACAGGTCACCGGGGAGCTGTTTTTT. Its translation: CASSQQVTGELFF. The whole variable domain, remainder taken from reference TRBV14 and TRBJ2-2, is EAGVTQFPSHSVIEKGQTVTLRCDPISGHDNLYWYRRVMGKEIKFLLHFVKESKQDESGMPNNRFLAERTGGTYSTLKVQPAELEDSGVYFCASSQQVTGELFFGEGSRLTVL.

The J gene is TRBJ1-1, the V gene TRBV5-4; 7 bases align to TRBD1. The CDR3 spans 14 residues. The trim removed 4 bases at V and 3 bases at J, leaving 6 bases unmatched. CDR1 and CDR2 (germline): SGHNT, YYREEE (reference sequence). The CDR3 DNA is TGTGCCAGCAGCGCTTTCAGGGGGGACACTGAAGCTTTCTTT. Its protein is CASSAFRGDTEAFF. Based on the CDR3 plus reference TRBV5-4 and TRBJ1-1, the full variable domain is ETGVTQSPTHLIKTRGQQVTLRCSSQSGHNTVSWYQQALGQGPQFIFQYYREEENGRGNFPPRFSGLQFPNYSSELNVNALELDDSALYLCASSAFRGDTEAFFGQGTRLTVV.

This chain connects TRBV7-2 to TRBJ1-2; D call uncertain. Germline CDR1 and CDR2: SGHTA and FQGNSA. The V gene lost 1 base and the J gene lost 3 bases, with 6 bases spanning the gap. The CDR3 covers 13 residues. CDR3 coding DNA: TGTGCCAGCAGCTTAGAACCGGACTATGGCTACACCTTC. It encodes CASSLEPDYGYTF. The whole variable domain, remainder taken from reference TRBV7-2 and TRBJ1-2, is GAGVSQSPSNKVTEKGKDVELRCDPISGHTALYWYRQSLGQGLEFLIYFQGNSAPDKSGLPSDRFSAERTGGSVSTLTIQRTQQEDSAVYLCASSLEPDYGYTFGSGTRLTVV.

The chain carries TRBV19 and TRBJ1-1; D gene ambiguous. V was cut by 1 base and J by 0 bases, with 9 bases left in between. CDR3 size: 15 residues. CDR1 and CDR2 from the germline V gene are LNHDA and SQIVND (reference sequence). The CDR3 nucleotides are TGTGCCAGTAGTATAGCCAGCGCTATGAACACTGAAGCTTTCTTT. The encoded protein is CASSIASAMNTEAFF.

V usage is TRBV29-1 and J usage is TRBJ2-7; the D is unclear. Per germline, CDR1 SQVTM and CDR2 ANQGSEA. The CDR3 length is 14 residues. Trimming removed 0 bases at V and 1 base at J, with 10 bases between. The CDR3 bases are TGCAGCGTTGAAGAGCGGATAGGGTCCTACGAGCAGTACTTC. Translated, it gives CSVEERIGSYEQYF.

V and J are TRBV7-2 and TRBJ1-2; TRBD1 matches 9 bases. Germline CDR1 and CDR2: SGHTA and FQGNSA. Trimming removed 0 bases from V and 4 bases from J; junction bases left unmatched: 12. This CDR3 has 18 residues. The DNA of the CDR3 is TGTGCCAGCAGCTTAGCGATCGGGGACAGGGCCCTTTCCTATGGCTACACCTTC. This codes for CASSLAIGDRALSYGYTF. Using reference TRBV7-2 and TRBJ1-2 for the parts outside the CDR3, the full variable domain is GAGVSQSPSNKVTEKGKDVELRCDPISGHTALYWYRQSLGQGLEFLIYFQGNSAPDKSGLPSDRFSAERTGGSVSTLTIQRTQQEDSAVYLCASSLAIGDRALSYGYTFGSGTRLTVV.

This sequence joins TRBV15 and TRBJ1-2; perhaps TRBD1 as D (5 bases). The CDR3 consists of 15 residues. Germline V gives CDR1 LNHNV, CDR2 YYDKDF (reference sequence). V gave up 2 bases and J gave up 5 bases, with 15 bases separating them. CDR3 protein: CATSRPDSLLYGYTF. CDR3 coding DNA: TGTGCCACCAGCAGACCAGACAGCCTCCTTTATGGCTACACCTTC.

This chain uses TRBV19 with TRBJ2-2; 11 bases match TRBD2. CDR1 and CDR2 (germline): LNHDA, SQIVND (reference sequence). Trimming cost V 6 bases and J 1 base; bases outside gene matches: 10. The CDR3 is made up of 18 amino acids. The CDR3 coding sequence is TGTGCCAGTAGGATTGAACTAGCGGGGGTTTTGAACACCGGGGAGCTGTTTTTT. Its protein product is CASRIELAGVLNTGELFF.

The CDR3 spells CASSQVGIREQYF. As DNA, the CDR3 is TGCGCCAGCAGCCAAGTGGGGATTCGGGAGCAGTACTTC. The V call is TRBV4-1, the J call TRBJ2-5; a weak D match, TRBD2 (6 bases). The germline V gene has CDR1 MGHRA and CDR2 YSYEKL. The V end was cut by 1 base, the J end by 11 bases, with 14 bases between. The CDR3 runs to 13 residues.